This T cell receptor beta chain is from a study of blood T cell repertoires in COVID-19. Study-wide background: T cells, B-cell-depleted T cells, or PBMCs provided the cDNA or gDNA that served as material.

In the original processing: By means of reference gene primer amplification, nucleated cell counts were estimated. Data came from immunoSEQ multiplex PCR; TCRdb stores just in-frame clones and leaves some out. V and J calls and clone size are those listed in that table; D and trimming were worked out from the DNA. The repertoire includes 490,000 or so clones, 80% to 90% of them detected once, and 6.5% to 8.5% sits in the top ten. From germline, CDR1 is SGHDN and CDR2 FVKESK. V lost 4 bases, J lost 7 bases, and 4 bases stayed unmatched. The CDR3 runs 13 residues. Participants were aged about 18 to 100 years, lived in 25 or so US areas, and enrolled virtually. Cohort placement rested on clinical history that participants reported themselves.

The chain recombines TRBV14 with TRBJ1-2, with 9 bases that match TRBD1. Sequenced sample: PBMCs or T cells enriched from blood (not recorded which). The sequence derives from a woman aged 60 to 75 who had recovered from COVID-19. CDR3 DNA: TGTGCCAGCAGCCTGACAGGGGGTTTTGGCTACACCTTC. Protein: CASSLTGGFGYTF.